The 15 T cell receptor beta chains below come from one sample, sequenced in a study of cytomegalovirus exposure and HLA in healthy donors. It was with 60 Vbeta and 13 Jbeta primers that the PCR ran. The assay was immunoSEQ multiplex PCR, and TCRdb's table has in-frame clones only and misses some. The table shows 150,000 to 180,000 clones, with about four fifths occurring only once. Input material: PBMCs. Source of these receptors: a man aged 18 to 30 in good health and CMV-seronegative.

V and J are TRBV11-2 and TRBJ1-2; D is unclear. Trimming removed 3 bases at V and 0 bases at J, with 14 bases between. Germline CDR1 reads SGHAT; CDR2 reads FQNNGV. The CDR3 has 16 residues. Here the CDR3 reads CASSFWAGETNYGYTF. In DNA form, the CDR3 reads TGTGCCAGCAGCTTTTGGGCAGGCGAAACTAACTATGGCTACACCTTC. Looking up the rest from reference TRBV11-2 and TRBJ1-2 gives the full variable domain: EAGVAQSPRYKIIEKRQSVAFWCNPISGHATLYWYQQILGQGPKLLIQFQNNGVVDDSQLPKDRFSAERLKGVDSTLKIQPAKLEDSAVYLCASSFWAGETNYGYTFGSGTRLTVV.

The chain combines TRBV7-9 with TRBJ2-3; TRBD1 is a possible D gene (6 bases). The CDR3 is 14 residues long. Trimming removed 4 bases at V and 3 bases at J, with 11 bases between. Germline loops: CDR1 SEHNR, CDR2 FQNEAQ (reference sequence). The CDR3 loop reads CASSWTEGTDTQYF. The CDR3, as DNA: TGTGCCAGCAGCTGGACAGAGGGTACAGATACGCAGTATTTT.

This chain connects TRBV28 to TRBJ2-1; 9 bases align to TRBD2. The CDR3 sequence is 16 residues long. Trimming cost V 0 bases and J 4 bases; bases outside gene matches: 4. Germline V gene sequence: CDR1 MDHEN, CDR2 SYDVKM. CDR3 protein: CASSLWTSGYYNEQFF. As DNA, the CDR3 is TGTGCCAGCAGTTTATGGACTAGCGGATATTACAATGAGCAGTTCTTC.

The chain couples TRBV27 to TRBJ2-7; no firm D call. The CDR3 has 13 amino acids. V lost 3 bases, J lost 3 bases, and 9 bases lay in between. Per the germline V gene, CDR1 is MNHEY and CDR2 is SMNVEV (reference sequence). CDR3 DNA sequence: TGTGCCAGCAGTTTGGGCCTCAACTACGAGCAGTACTTC. This translates into CASSLGLNYEQYF.

The V call is TRBV5-1, the J call TRBJ1-1, with TRBD1 identical over 8 bases. Trimming cost V 4 bases and J 2 bases; bases outside gene matches: 7. Germline-derived CDR1 and CDR2 are SGHRS and YFSETQ. The CDR3 runs to 15 residues. CDR3 DNA: TGCGCCAGCAGCCGGGGACAGGCTATCAACACTGAAGCTTTCTTT. The encoded protein is CASSRGQAINTEAFF.

The J gene is TRBJ1-3, the V gene TRBV7-2, with a tentative D call TRBD1 (6 bases). V was trimmed by 0 bases and J by 4 bases, leaving 13 bases between them. CDR1 SGHTA and CDR2 FQGNSA come from the germline V gene. This CDR3 comprises 16 residues. CDR3 region: CASSLASSGEGNTIYF. CDR3 coding DNA: TGTGCCAGCAGCTTAGCCTCTTCAGGGGAGGGAAACACCATATATTTT.

This clone appeared a few times. The V and J genes are TRBV7-9 and TRBJ2-1; D gene uncertain. Trimming pared 0 bases from V and 3 bases from J, leaving 12 bases between. Germline values: CDR1 SEHNR, CDR2 FQNEAQ (reference sequence). This CDR3 contains 16 residues. CDR3 sequence: CASSLAVSFNYNEQFF. The CDR3 DNA reads as TGTGCCAGCAGCTTAGCGGTTAGCTTTAACTACAATGAGCAGTTCTTC.

This chain joins TRBV29-1 and TRBJ1-2; 7 bases line up with TRBD1. CDR3 length: 13 residues. The V and J ends lost 4 bases and 3 bases, in that order; junction bases with no gene match: 5. Germline lookup yields CDR1 SQVTM and CDR2 ANQGSEA. This chain's CDR3 is CSVGFGQDYGYTF. CDR3 coding DNA: TGCAGCGTTGGTTTCGGACAGGACTATGGCTACACCTTC.

This clone was observed a handful of times. V usage is TRBV4-1 and J usage is TRBJ2-5, with D tentatively TRBD2 (5 bases). Trimming stripped 0 bases from V and 4 bases from J, with 12 bases between. In germline, CDR1 is MGHRA, CDR2 YSYEKL. The CDR3 extends over 15 amino acids. CDR3 sequence: CASSQDVLALETQYF. The CDR3 DNA reads TGCGCCAGCAGCCAAGACGTGCTAGCCTTAGAGACCCAGTACTTC.

The rearrangement joins TRBV6-6 to TRBJ2-2; weak D call: TRBD1 (6 bases). V dropped 6 bases and J dropped 4 bases, with 18 bases sitting between them. This CDR3 spans 16 amino acids. The V gene's germline CDR1 is MNHNY and CDR2 SVGAGI (reference sequence). This CDR3 is CASRGPWDILTGELFF. CDR3 DNA: TGTGCCAGCAGGGGACCCTGGGACATCCTCACCGGGGAGCTGTTTTTT.

The V call is TRBV5-1, the J call TRBJ2-6; D might be TRBD2 (5 bases). Germline V gene data show CDR1 as SGHRS and CDR2 as YFSETQ. V gave up 0 bases and J gave up 4 bases, with 11 bases separating them. The CDR3 covers 16 residues. CDR3 amino acids: CASSLERESGANVLTF. The CDR3, as DNA: TGCGCCAGCAGCTTGGAAAGGGAGTCAGGGGCCAACGTCCTGACTTTC.

Only a few counts were recorded for this clone. The chain links TRBV5-6 to TRBJ1-4, with a possible D match to TRBD1 (6 bases). CDR1 is SGHDT and CDR2 is YYEEEE in the germline V gene. V was trimmed by 4 bases and J by 4 bases, leaving 14 bases between them. This CDR3 region has 15 residues. CDR3 in amino acids: CASSLQQGSNEKLFF. The CDR3 bases are TGTGCCAGCAGCCTACAACAGGGAAGTAATGAAAAACTGTTTTTT.

This clone was found a few times. This chain uses TRBV5-1 with TRBJ1-2, with 12 bases aligning to TRBD1. The CDR3 runs 16 residues. From germline, CDR1 is SGHRS and CDR2 YFSETQ. V lost 6 bases, J lost 8 bases, and 14 bases stayed unmatched. The CDR3 reads CASKGTGGLAWRGYTF. CDR3 DNA sequence: TGCGCCAGCAAAGGGACAGGGGGCCTCGCGTGGAGAGGCTACACCTTC.

V gene TRBV28 combines with J gene TRBJ2-7, with D possibly matching TRBD1 (7 bases). Germline values: CDR1 MDHEN, CDR2 SYDVKM. The CDR3 is 15 residues long. CDR3 residues: CASIQFRGDGYGQYV. For the CDR3, the DNA is TGTGCCAGCATCCAATTCAGGGGGGACGGCTACGGGCAGTACGTC.

The V call is TRBV5-1, the J call TRBJ1-2; D gene unclear. The V end was cut by 4 bases, the J end by 7 bases, with 14 bases between. The CDR3 is 13 amino acids. Germline V gene lookup returns CDR1 SGHRS and CDR2 YFSETQ. The CDR3 protein is CASSAVMDLGYTF. The CDR3 nucleotides read TGCGCCAGCAGCGCGGTTATGGATCTTGGCTACACCTTC.